This note documents a single T cell receptor (beta chain) sequence. The gene names here belong to mouse. The missing CDR3 end, 1 residue past where the read stops, is filled in from the germline J gene. Between the trimmed V and J ends, which lost 2 bases and 1 base, there was a span of 9 bases. The CDR3 has 14 amino acids. Germline CDR1 is NSHNY and CDR2 is SYGAGN. The data are from a study of tissue T cells after allogeneic stem cell transplantation. Specified time point: mouse harvest day 14 after allogeneic transplant. Mouse grafts combined 10^7 T-cell-depleted bone marrow cells with 10^6 splenic CD5+ T cells. Repertoires were generated with immunoSEQ multiplex PCR, while TCRdb's copy carries only in-frame clones and drops some. The sample shows about 1,300 clones, about half of them seen only once.

The sequenced sample was spleen. This TCR was sampled from a female BALB/c mouse given C57BL/6 T cells with graft-versus-host disease after an allogeneic hematopoietic cell transplant. The chain employs TRBV13-1 and TRBJ1-1; D might be TRBD1 (5 bases). CDR3 bases read: TGTGCCAGCAGTGACGCAGGGATAAACACAGAAGTCTTC. Translated: CASSDAGINTEVF. In full, the CDR3 is CASSDAGINTEVFF.